The 10 T cell receptor beta chains listed next were all sequenced from one sample in a study of blood T cell repertoires in COVID-19. Clones were sequenced by immunoSEQ multiplex PCR, and TCRdb holds only the in-frame ones, with some missing. There are fewer than 250,000 clones in the sample; under 90% occur only once, and nearly 4.5% lies in the top ten. Sequenced sample: peripheral blood. The receptor set was obtained from a man aged 45-65 years with acute or convalescent COVID-19.

This chain uses TRBV5-1 with TRBJ2-3; TRBD2 agrees at 12 bases. The CDR3 runs to 17 residues. Trimming took 4 bases from V and 2 from J; bases not matched to a gene: 8. Per germline, CDR1 SGHRS and CDR2 YFSETQ. The CDR3 coding sequence is TGCGCCAGCAGCCTACGACTAGCGGGGGAGATCACAGATACGCAGTATTTT. It encodes CASSLRLAGEITDTQYF.

The J gene is TRBJ1-1, the V gene TRBV4-1; 7 bases agree with TRBD1. After removal of 1 base from V and 0 bases from J, the junction contained 2 bases not matched to a gene. The CDR3 consists of 15 residues. The germline CDR1 and CDR2 sequences are MGHRA and YSYEKL. CDR3 protein: CASSQGDSMNTEAFF. For the CDR3, the DNA is TGCGCCAGCAGCCAAGGGGACAGTATGAACACTGAAGCTTTCTTT.

This sequence joins TRBV24-1 and TRBJ2-1, with a possible D match to TRBD2 (6 bases). This CDR3 comprises 13 residues. The V end lost 5 bases, the J end lost 3 bases, and 7 bases lay between the germline ends. Per the germline V gene, CDR1 is KGHDR and CDR2 is SFDVKD. CDR3 sequence reads: CATSARDYNEQFF. The DNA of the CDR3 is TGTGCCACCAGTGCGCGGGACTACAATGAGCAGTTCTTC.

The chain couples TRBV6-5 to TRBJ1-1; D not resolved. This CDR3 has 11 residues. Germline V gene lookup returns CDR1 MNHEY and CDR2 SVGAGI. V lost 4 bases, J lost 8 bases, and 8 bases lay in between. In nucleotides, the CDR3 is TGTGCCAGCAGTTTCACCAGGGAAGCTTTCTTT. Translated, it gives CASSFTREAFF.

The gene calls are TRBV7-9 and TRBJ2-6; 11 bases match TRBD2. Germline trimming cut 4 bases from V and 0 bases from J; bases unmatched to any gene: 5. This CDR3 is built from 18 residues. Germline CDR1 and CDR2: SEHNR and FQNEAQ (reference sequence). CDR3 DNA: TGTGCCAGCAGCTCATCGGGACTAGCGGACTCTGGGGCCAACGTCCTGACTTTC. As protein: CASSSSGLADSGANVLTF.

The rearrangement uses TRBV5-1 and TRBJ2-5; possibly TRBD2 for D (6 bases). CDR1 and CDR2 (germline): SGHRS, YFSETQ. V lost 5 bases, J lost 3 bases, and 14 bases lay in between. The CDR3 covers 14 residues. The chain's CDR3 is CASRRTGGKETQYF. The CDR3 DNA is TGCGCCAGCAGGAGGACCGGGGGAAAAGAGACCCAGTACTTC.

CDR3 protein: CASSGRTDQYTEAFF. CDR3 nucleotide sequence: TGTGCCAGCAGTGGCCGGACAGATCAGTACACTGAAGCTTTCTTT. The chain uses TRBV6-2 or TRBV6-3 and TRBJ1-1; weak D call: TRBD1 (6 bases). V lost 5 bases and J 3 bases, leaving 16 bases between the germline ends. In germline, CDR1 is MNHEY, CDR2 SVGEGT. CDR3 size: 15 residues.

V and J are TRBV6-5 and TRBJ1-6; 7 nucleotides line up with TRBD1. Germline V lookup: CDR1 MNHEY, CDR2 SVGAGI. The CDR3 is made up of 14 amino acids. J was trimmed by 8 bases and V by 7 bases; bases with no gene match: 8. The CDR3 reads CASKGTGAHSPLHF. In nucleotides, the CDR3 is TGTGCCAGCAAGGGTACAGGGGCCCATTCACCCCTCCACTTT.

J is TRBJ2-5 and V is TRBV7-6, with 10 bases identical to TRBD2. Germline lookup yields CDR1 SGHVS and CDR2 FNYEAQ. CDR3 length: 15 residues. The ends lost 5 bases at V and 4 bases at J; junction bases unmatched: 7. In nucleotides, the CDR3 is TGTGCCAGCAGCCTAGGGAGCGGGGGGGGAGAGACCCAGTACTTC. As protein: CASSLGSGGGETQYF.

In this sample, this clone turned up many times. The chain employs TRBV18 and TRBJ2-7; tentative D call: TRBD1 (5 bases). V lost 4 bases and J lost 5, with 12 bases in between. The CDR3 has 13 amino acids. Per germline, CDR1 KGHSH and CDR2 LQKENI. CDR3 nucleotides: TGTGCCAGCTCACTTTCTTCAGGGAACGAGCAGTACTTC. Encoded protein: CASSLSSGNEQYF.